This section outlines one T cell receptor beta chain sequence together with its context. The sample belongs to a study of blood T cells in healthy people across ages. Primers used in a second PCR of about 7 to 11 cycles were a sample-barcoded 5' primer and a J-beta primer mix. TCRdb re-analysed the 5' RACE reads in MiXCR, keeping a single row per CDR3 protein. The sample shows 550,000 to 750,000 distinct CDR3 sequences, over 20% of them seen only once. The receptor was isolated from a man in his 70s in good health. The sample taken for sequencing was blood.

The CDR3 coding sequence is TGTGCCAGTAGTATTCGGGACACTGAAGCTTTCTTT. This sequence encodes CASSIRDTEAFF. The V call is TRBV19, the J call TRBJ1-1; D unclear. The CDR3 is 12 amino acids. The V gene's germline CDR1 is LNHDA and CDR2 SQIVND (reference sequence). Trimming removed 3 bases at V and 3 bases at J, with 5 bases between.